A selection of T cell receptor beta chains follows, all from one sample in a study of post-analysis software for immune sequencing data. Each CDR3 protein gets one entry after TCRdb re-called the PCR reads with MiXCR. In the table there are approximately 730,000 distinct CDR3 sequences, about half of which are singletons. Sequenced material: blood. These receptor sequences come from a girl aged 5-17 years with multiple sclerosis. Both conserved end residues are part of each CDR3. The order of the fields is CDR3 length, D gene, V gene, clone size, J gene, CDR3 protein, CDR3 DNA. D genes are given only for firm matches. Clone size is shown for a subset of rows, as once, few, many or a class of expanded clone.

17	NA	TRBV3-1	NA	TRBJ2-3	CASSSKTSRGFTDTQYF	TGTGCCAGCAGTTCTAAAACTAGCAGGGGTTTCACAGATACGCAGTATTTT
17	TRBD1	TRBV4-3	NA	TRBJ2-2	CASSQWGGQGRTGELFF	TGCGCCAGCAGCCAATGGGGGGGACAGGGGCGCACCGGGGAGCTGTTTTTT
15	TRBD1	TRBV25-1	NA	TRBJ2-7	CASSGNTGAPYEQYF	TGTGCCAGCAGTGGAAACACAGGGGCGCCCTACGAGCAGTACTTC
17	NA	TRBV6-6	NA	TRBJ1-6	CASSYGGARRGNSPLHF	TGTGCCAGCAGTTACGGAGGCGCCCGAAGGGGTAATTCACCCCTCCACTTT
14	NA	TRBV6-5	NA	TRBJ1-1	CASNSLAPGTEAFF	TGTGCCAGCAACTCCCTCGCCCCAGGGACTGAAGCTTTCTTT
13	NA	TRBV12-3/TRBV12-4	NA	TRBJ2-3	CASSFEITDTQYF	TGTGCCAGCAGTTTTGAAATCACAGATACGCAGTATTTT
16	TRBD2	TRBV29-1	NA	TRBJ2-1	CSVEGLAVKDYNEQFF	TGCAGCGTTGAGGGACTAGCTGTTAAAGACTACAATGAGCAGTTCTTC
15	NA	TRBV12-3/TRBV12-4	NA	TRBJ2-5	CASSFFSAFRETQYF	TGTGCCAGCAGTTTCTTTTCGGCTTTTCGAGAGACCCAGTACTTC
17	TRBD1	TRBV12-5	once	TRBJ2-1	CASGLPAPRQGSNEQFF	TGTGCTAGTGGTTTGCCTGCTCCGAGACAGGGGTCTAATGAGCAGTTCTTC
15	TRBD2	TRBV4-3	NA	TRBJ2-1	CASSLTAGRNNEQFF	TGCGCCAGCAGCCTTACAGCGGGGAGGAACAATGAGCAGTTCTTC
17	TRBD2	TRBV7-8	NA	TRBJ2-3	CASSPPGTSGSTDTQYF	TGTGCCAGCAGCCCCCCAGGGACTAGCGGGAGCACAGATACGCAGTATTTT
15	TRBD1	TRBV12-3/TRBV12-4	once	TRBJ2-3	CASTTGGLLTDAQYF	TGTGCCAGCACCACAGGGGGACTCCTCACAGATGCGCAGTATTTT
18	NA	TRBV20-1	NA	TRBJ2-3	CSARDGQGTAPLTDTQYF	TGCAGTGCTAGAGACGGGCAGGGGACGGCCCCACTCACGGATACGCAGTATTTT
14	NA	TRBV9	few	TRBJ1-4	CASSVPGVDEKLFF	TGTGCCAGCAGCGTGCCCGGGGTGGATGAAAAACTGTTTTTT
16	NA	TRBV7-2	NA	TRBJ2-7	CASSLATERNSYEQYF	TGTGCCAGCAGCTTAGCGACGGAAAGGAACTCCTACGAGCAGTACTTC
11	NA	TRBV30	few	TRBJ1-2	CACPTAWGYTF	TGTGCCTGCCCGACGGCCTGGGGCTACACCTTC
11	NA	TRBV29-1	NA	TRBJ1-2	CSVEFSYGYTF	TGCAGCGTTGAATTCAGCTATGGCTACACCTTC
15	NA	TRBV4-3	NA	TRBJ1-2	CASSQDWTPSYGYTF	TGCGCCAGCAGCCAAGATTGGACTCCTAGCTATGGCTACACCTTC
16	NA	TRBV11-2	NA	TRBJ2-1	CASSLSGWDRHNEQFF	TGTGCCAGCAGCTTATCCGGGTGGGATAGGCACAATGAGCAGTTCTTC
15	NA	TRBV29-1	NA	TRBJ2-3	CSVLGGGKGTDTQYF	TGCAGCGTTCTGGGTGGCGGGAAAGGCACAGATACGCAGTATTTT
14	NA	TRBV29-1	few	TRBJ2-7	CSVEDRRDSYEQYF	TGCAGCGTTGAAGATCGGCGGGACTCCTACGAGCAGTACTTC
15	NA	TRBV28	few	TRBJ2-5	CASRPWGLSQETQYF	TGTGCCAGCAGACCCTGGGGGTTGTCTCAAGAGACCCAGTACTTC
12	NA	TRBV20-1	NA	TRBJ1-2	CSVGREVYGYTF	TGCAGCGTTGGAAGGGAGGTCTATGGCTACACCTTC
15	NA	TRBV2	NA	TRBJ2-7	CASSEEVVVGYEQYF	TGTGCCAGCAGTGAAGAAGTGGTGGTAGGCTACGAGCAGTACTTC
16	TRBD2	TRBV6-6	NA	TRBJ2-7	CASRRTSGSIGYEQYF	TGTGCCAGCCGGAGGACTAGCGGGAGTATAGGCTACGAGCAGTACTTC
17	NA	TRBV6-4	NA	TRBJ2-3	CASTPLPGLKSTDTQYF	TGTGCCAGCACCCCGCTCCCAGGCCTAAAGAGCACAGATACGCAGTATTTT
13	NA	TRBV15	few	TRBJ2-1	CATSRGVPNEQFF	TGTGCCACCAGCAGAGGGGTCCCCAATGAGCAGTTCTTC
14	TRBD2	TRBV20-1	NA	TRBJ2-7	CSVIPGLAGYEQYF	TGCAGTGTGATTCCCGGGCTAGCGGGCTACGAGCAGTACTTC
16	NA	TRBV20-1	NA	TRBJ1-2	CSARDARDGPSMGYTF	TGCAGTGCTAGAGACGCCCGGGACGGACCGTCGATGGGCTACACCTTC
16	TRBD1	TRBV28	NA	TRBJ2-7	CASSGTTDRVYNEQYF	TGTGCCAGCAGTGGAACCACGGACAGGGTATACAATGAGCAGTACTTC
13	NA	TRBV20-1	few	TRBJ1-2	CSARRKDLGGYTF	TGCAGTGCTAGACGAAAGGACCTAGGTGGCTACACCTTC
14	NA	TRBV5-1	many	TRBJ2-7	CASTIVGASYEQYF	TGCGCCAGCACCATTGTGGGGGCCTCCTACGAGCAGTACTTC
15	TRBD2	TRBV5-1	NA	TRBJ2-3	CASSSSPLAGDTQYF	TGCGCCAGCAGCTCCTCGCCCCTAGCGGGAGATACGCAGTATTTT
14	NA	TRBV10-3	NA	TRBJ1-1	CAISAGPLNTEAFF	TGTGCCATCAGTGCGGGGCCGTTGAACACTGAAGCTTTCTTT
15	NA	TRBV7-9	many	TRBJ2-1	CASSSGTGAGNEQFF	TGTGCCAGCAGCTCTGGAACCGGGGCCGGCAATGAGCAGTTCTTC
13	NA	TRBV27	NA	TRBJ2-7	CASSKVGTYEQYF	TGTGCCAGCAGTAAAGTTGGGACCTACGAGCAGTACTTC
14	TRBD2	TRBV29-1	NA	TRBJ2-4	CSVASGSGENIQYF	TGCAGCGTTGCTAGCGGGAGTGGGGAAAACATTCAGTACTTC
16	TRBD2	TRBV7-6	few	TRBJ2-7	CASSLGGGRGSYEQYF	TGTGCCAGCAGCTTAGGGGGCGGGAGGGGTTCCTACGAGCAGTACTTC
14	NA	TRBV7-2	once	TRBJ2-1	CASGPGLSYNEQFF	TGTGCCAGCGGCCCGGGACTCTCCTACAATGAGCAGTTCTTC
11	NA	TRBV7-9	NA	TRBJ1-2	CASSLWQDYTF	TGTGCCAGCAGCTTATGGCAGGACTACACCTTC
16	TRBD2	TRBV7-2	few	TRBJ2-1	CASSFLAGESYNEQFF	TGTGCCAGCAGCTTCTTAGCGGGAGAGTCCTACAATGAGCAGTTCTTC
14	NA	TRBV12-3/TRBV12-4	NA	TRBJ2-1	CASSLVGEYNEQFF	TGTGCCAGCAGTTTAGTGGGGGAGTACAATGAGCAGTTCTTC
11	NA	TRBV29-1	NA	TRBJ1-2	CSVLSINGYTF	TGCAGCGTCCTCTCGATAAATGGCTACACCTTC
17	NA	TRBV7-2	NA	TRBJ2-1	CASSIVAPRASYNEQFF	TGTGCCAGCAGCATAGTGGCCCCCCGTGCCTCCTACAATGAGCAGTTCTTC
15	NA	TRBV7-2	NA	TRBJ1-2	CASSPRGGDQNGYTF	TGTGCCAGCAGCCCGAGGGGTGGGGATCAGAATGGCTACACCTTC
13	NA	TRBV29-1	NA	TRBJ2-7	CSVGANSAYEQYF	TGCAGCGTTGGGGCGAACTCTGCCTACGAGCAGTACTTC
15	NA	TRBV7-2	NA	TRBJ2-1	CASSLFGHSYNEQFF	TGTGCCAGCAGCTTATTCGGGCACTCCTACAATGAGCAGTTCTTC
14	TRBD2	TRBV20-1	NA	TRBJ2-1	CSALREVSYNEQFF	TGCAGTGCTCTCCGGGAGGTCTCGTACAATGAGCAGTTCTTC
17	NA	TRBV28	NA	TRBJ1-2	CASSGTPQAGENYGYTF	TGTGCCAGCAGTGGCACTCCACAGGCTGGGGAGAACTATGGCTACACCTTC
14	TRBD1	TRBV5-1	few	TRBJ1-2	CASSLTGIPYGYTF	TGCGCCAGCAGCCTGACAGGGATCCCCTATGGCTACACCTTC
14	NA	TRBV25-1	NA	TRBJ2-3	CASSEFGPTDTQYF	TGTGCCAGCAGTGAATTCGGCCCTACAGATACGCAGTATTTT
14	TRBD2	TRBV20-1	NA	TRBJ2-1	CSACRDYTYNEQFF	TGCAGTGCTTGCCGGGACTATACCTACAATGAGCAGTTCTTC
15	NA	TRBV29-1	NA	TRBJ1-2	CSVEWVTGLNYGYTF	TGCAGCGTTGAATGGGTAACGGGACTGAACTATGGCTACACCTTC
15	TRBD1	TRBV7-7	NA	TRBJ2-7	CASSSGQGPSYEQYF	TGTGCTAGCAGCTCCGGACAGGGGCCCTCCTACGAGCAGTACTTC
15	NA	TRBV6-1	few	TRBJ2-7	CASGGRTVGSYEQYF	TGTGCCAGCGGGGGAAGGACAGTCGGTTCCTACGAGCAGTACTTC